The next 7 T cell receptor beta chains were all read from a single sample in a study of Ad26.COV2.S vaccination and SARS-CoV-2 variants. Treatment here: some 19 received Ad26.COV2.S at low or high dose, single or two shots; 5 received placebo; per-sample allocation not given. Sampling happened 63 days after the first vaccine or placebo injection. The protocol was immunoSEQ multiplex PCR, while the TCRdb copy is restricted to in-frame clones and leaves out a portion. The repertoire holds about 350,000 clones, with approximately 84% as singletons. This specimen consisted of peripheral blood, obtained in a trial of Ad26.COV2.S vaccine versus placebo. All receptors come from a person aged 18 to 59 who received the Ad26.COV2.S COVID-19 vaccine or a placebo.

The rearrangement uses TRBV7-9 and TRBJ2-1; the match to TRBD1 covers 8 bases. Germline lookup yields CDR1 SEHNR and CDR2 FQNEAQ (reference sequence). The trim removed 4 bases at V and 3 bases at J, leaving 5 bases unmatched. The CDR3 is 15 amino acids. CDR3 bases: TGTGCCAGCAGCTCCCCCGGGACAGGCTACAATGAGCAGTTCTTC. Its protein is CASSSPGTGYNEQFF.

The genes are TRBV6-2 or TRBV6-3 and TRBJ1-5, with 8 bases fitting TRBD1. The CDR3 runs 16 residues. Trimming took 6 bases from V and 4 from J; bases not matched to a gene: 11. CDR1 and CDR2 from the germline V gene are MNHEY and SVGEGT. CDR3 region: CASSPRGTGANQPQHF. The CDR3 DNA reads as TGTGCCAGCAGCCCTAGGGGGACAGGTGCGAATCAGCCCCAGCATTTT.

The chain carries TRBV6-5 and TRBJ1-2; 10 bases fit TRBD1. V lost 5 bases, J lost 8 bases, and 8 bases stayed unmatched. Per germline, CDR1 MNHEY and CDR2 SVGAGI. The CDR3 loop spans 14 amino acids. As DNA, the CDR3 is TGTGCCAGCAGTAAGATGGGACAGGGGTTCGGCTACACCTTC. This translates into CASSKMGQGFGYTF.

Note on this clone: Sequence at one end of the junction differs from germline and may be a read error. The same CDR3 arises from other DNA sequences in this sample as well. This rearrangement joins TRBV5-1 to TRBJ1-5, with D perhaps matching TRBD1 (5 bases). This CDR3 spans 15 amino acids. Looked up from germline, CDR1 is SGHRS and CDR2 is YFSETQ. The CDR3 loop reads CASSLGQDSNQPQHF. DNA for the CDR3: TGCGCCAGCAGTTTGGGGCAGGATAGCAATCAGCCCCAGCATTTT. Looking up the rest from reference TRBV5-1 and TRBJ1-5 gives the full variable domain: KAGVTQTPRYLIKTRGQQVTLSCSPISGHRSVSWYQQTPGQGLQFLFEYFSETQRNKGNFPGRFSGRQFSNSRSEMNVSTLELGDSALYLCASSLGQDSNQPQHFGDGTRLSIL.

V usage is TRBV30 and J usage is TRBJ1-2, with 10 bases identical to TRBD1. This CDR3 comprises 17 residues. Germline trimming cut 1 base from V and 4 bases from J; bases unmatched to any gene: 12. CDR1 and CDR2 from the germline V gene are GTSNPN and SVGIG (reference sequence). The CDR3 DNA reads as TGTGCCTGGAGTGCCAGAATAGCGGGACAGGGGTTCTATGGCTACACCTTC. This sequence encodes CAWSARIAGQGFYGYTF.

The gene calls are TRBV2 and TRBJ2-7; the match to TRBD2 covers 9 bases. Germline lookup yields CDR1 SNHLY and CDR2 FYNNEI. Trimming cost V 0 bases and J 4 bases; bases outside gene matches: 7. CDR3 length: 16 amino acids. The CDR3 sequence: CASSEAQGLAKYEQYF. As DNA, the CDR3 is TGTGCCAGCAGTGAAGCGCAGGGACTAGCTAAGTACGAGCAGTACTTC. The full variable domain, with the rest looked up from reference TRBV2 and TRBJ2-7, is EPEVTQTPSHQVTQMGQEVILRCVPISNHLYFYWYRQILGQKVEFLVSFYNNEISEKSEIFDDQFSVERPDGSNFTLKIRSTKLEDSAMYFCASSEAQGLAKYEQYFGPGTRLTVT.

V gene TRBV27 combines with J gene TRBJ1-2; D gene uncertain. Germline values: CDR1 MNHEY, CDR2 SMNVEV (reference sequence). V lost 7 bases to trimming and J lost 5 bases, with 14 bases between them. CDR3 size: 13 residues. CDR3 sequence reads: CASMGATAYGYTF. The CDR3 coding sequence is TGTGCCAGCATGGGCGCGACGGCTTATGGCTACACCTTC.